These 25 T cell receptor beta chains share one sample of origin, sequenced in a study of shared clonotypes between healthy human individuals. This table comes from immunoSEQ multiplex PCR, and its TCRdb copy is limited to in-frame clones, with some not included. The sample holds around 320,000 clones, more than 75% seen once. Sequences were obtained from memory CD8+ T cells sorted from blood. As to subset: CD45RO+ cells pooled with CCR7-negative TemRA cells. The receptors originated from a young man in good health.

The V gene is TRBV6-5, the J gene TRBJ2-3, with 12 positions matching TRBD2. Trimming took 8 bases from V and 6 from J; bases not matched to a gene: 3. The germline gives CDR1 MNHEY, CDR2 SVGAGI. This CDR3 region has 13 residues. The CDR3 spells CASGLAGGDTQYF. The DNA of the CDR3 is TGTGCCAGCGGGCTAGCGGGAGGGGATACGCAGTATTTT.

The chain employs TRBV27 and TRBJ2-5, with a weak D call TRBD1 (5 bases). Germline CDR1 MNHEY, CDR2 SMNVEV (reference sequence). CDR3 length: 16 residues. Trimming removed 3 bases from V and 1 base from J, with 15 bases in between. The chain's CDR3 is CASSLTAAFIQETQYF. CDR3 bases: TGTGCCAGCAGTTTGACAGCCGCTTTTATCCAAGAGACCCAGTACTTC.

The V gene is TRBV6-5, the J gene TRBJ2-7; TRBD2 might be the D (6 bases). CDR1 and CDR2 (germline): MNHEY, SVGAGI. The CDR3 totals 13 residues. Between the trimmed V and J ends, which lost 4 bases and 2 bases, there was a span of 9 bases. This chain's CDR3 is CASSWEATYEQYF. DNA for the CDR3: TGTGCCAGCAGTTGGGAGGCAACCTACGAGCAGTACTTC.

The count of this clone is one. The J gene is TRBJ2-7, the V gene TRBV27, with 8 bases identical to TRBD1. J was trimmed by 6 bases and V by 4 bases; bases with no gene match: 8. The germline V gene has CDR1 MNHEY and CDR2 SMNVEV (reference sequence). The length of the CDR3 is 14 residues. CDR3 in amino acids: CASSSRDRSFEQYF. CDR3 DNA: TGTGCCAGCAGTTCTCGGGACAGGAGTTTCGAGCAGTACTTC.

This clone has a single count. The chain joins TRBV7-9 to TRBJ2-7, with TRBD1 matching over 7 bases. The V gene end was trimmed by 3 bases and the J gene end by 3 bases; junction bases not matched to a gene: 5. This CDR3 is built from 14 residues. Germline V gene sequence: CDR1 SEHNR, CDR2 FQNEAQ (reference sequence). The CDR3 nucleotides read TGTGCCAGCAGCTTGGCCGGGACAGTCTACGAGCAGTACTTC. It yields the protein CASSLAGTVYEQYF.

This clone showed up just once. The rearrangement links TRBV9 to TRBJ2-4; 10 bases are a match to TRBD1. V dropped 4 bases and J dropped 6; count of bases not matched to a gene: 13. Germline V CDR1 and CDR2: SGDLS, YYNGEE. CDR3 length: 17 amino acids. The CDR3: CASSSNPTGGEGNIQYF. The CDR3 nucleotides read TGTGCCAGCAGCTCCAACCCGACAGGGGGCGAGGGAAACATTCAGTACTTC.

The rearrangement uses TRBV10-3 and TRBJ2-7; 12 nucleotides match TRBD2. CDR1 and CDR2 from the germline V gene are ENHRY and SYGVKD. The trim removed 2 bases at V and 5 bases at J, leaving 7 bases unmatched. This CDR3 spans 16 amino acids. CDR3 in amino acids: CAISEPGLAGPDEQYF. CDR3 bases: TGTGCCATCAGTGAGCCGGGACTAGCGGGTCCGGACGAGCAGTACTTC.

This rearrangement joins TRBV4-1 to TRBJ2-1, with D unclear. Per the germline V gene, CDR1 is MGHRA and CDR2 is YSYEKL. V was shortened by 0 bases and J by 7 bases, with 4 bases between the two germline ends. The CDR3 is 12 residues long. CDR3 amino acids: CASSQDVNEQFF. CDR3 sequence (DNA): TGCGCCAGCAGCCAAGATGTGAATGAGCAGTTCTTC.

Only one count was recorded for this clone. The sample holds other DNA sequences that translate to the same CDR3. This chain uses TRBV9 with TRBJ2-1; D is ambiguous. CDR3 length equals 14 residues. Trimming removed 3 bases at V and 4 bases at J, with 11 bases between. Germline CDR1 and CDR2: SGDLS and YYNGEE. CDR3 protein: CASSDGLPYNEQFF. DNA for the CDR3: TGTGCCAGCAGCGACGGTTTGCCTTACAATGAGCAGTTCTTC.

The rearrangement uses TRBV27 and TRBJ1-1; perhaps TRBD1 as D (6 bases). The germline V gene has CDR1 MNHEY and CDR2 SMNVEV (reference sequence). Trimming stripped 1 base from V and 4 bases from J, with 13 bases between. The CDR3 spans 15 residues. CDR3 sequence: CASSLLGGLGTEAFF. The CDR3 DNA reads as TGTGCCAGCAGTTTATTGGGGGGGCTCGGCACTGAAGCTTTCTTT.

The chain links TRBV5-6 to TRBJ1-6; TRBD1 agrees at 7 bases. Germline loops: CDR1 SGHDT, CDR2 YYEEEE. With V trimmed by 3 bases and J by 10 bases, 13 bases remained unmatched. CDR3 length: 16 amino acids. Here the CDR3 reads CASSWRDTGVRSPLHF. CDR3 nucleotide sequence: TGTGCCAGCAGCTGGCGGGACACAGGGGTTCGCTCACCCCTCCACTTT.

The chain uses TRBV10-3 and TRBJ2-7; 9 nucleotides line up with TRBD1. CDR3 length: 15 residues. The trim removed 6 bases at V and 2 bases at J, leaving 8 bases unmatched. Germline V gives CDR1 ENHRY, CDR2 SYGVKD. This CDR3 is CAIRIRTGEAYEQYF. CDR3 nucleotides: TGTGCCATCAGGATTAGGACAGGGGAGGCCTACGAGCAGTACTTC.

The rearrangement joins TRBV7-6 to TRBJ2-7, with D tentatively TRBD2 (6 bases). The CDR3 contains 14 residues. CDR1 is SGHVS, CDR2 FNYEAQ, per germline. With 5 bases removed from V and 4 bases from J, the gap between germline ends came to 15 bases. CDR3 DNA: TGTGCCAGCAGCCCAGCCGGGACTTTGTACGAGCAGTACTTC. Residues: CASSPAGTLYEQYF.

V gene TRBV28 combines with J gene TRBJ2-1, with TRBD2 matching over 7 bases. With V trimmed by 8 bases and J by 3 bases, 7 bases remained unmatched. CDR3 size: 14 residues. Germline V gene sequence: CDR1 MDHEN, CDR2 SYDVKM. The CDR3 here is CASSGSGDYNEQFF. CDR3 nucleotides: TGTGCCAGCTCTGGGAGCGGGGACTACAATGAGCAGTTCTTC.

CDR3 bases: TGTGCCAGCAGTTACCGGCCAAGGGGGTATGGCTACACCTTC. Its protein is CASSYRPRGYGYTF. The chain uses TRBV6-5 and TRBJ1-2, with TRBD1 as a possible D gene (6 bases). CDR3 length: 14 amino acids. Germline V gene data show CDR1 as MNHEY and CDR2 as SVGAGI. Deletions cut 2 bases from V and 5 bases from J, with 12 bases between.

The V and J genes are TRBV10-2 and TRBJ1-2; tentative D call: TRBD1 (5 bases). The CDR3 has 14 residues. Trimming left V 2 bases short and J 8 bases short, with 15 bases between. Germline V gene sequence: CDR1 WSHSY, CDR2 SAAADI. The CDR3, as DNA: TGCGCCAGCAGTGAGAGCCGGCGGGGGGAAGGCTACACCTTC. This codes for CASSESRRGEGYTF.

This clone was observed once. The genes are TRBV2 and TRBJ2-1; 13 nucleotides line up with TRBD2. Germline lookup yields CDR1 SNHLY and CDR2 FYNNEI. The V gene end was trimmed by 7 bases and the J gene end by 3 bases; junction bases not matched to a gene: 6. This CDR3 has 16 residues. The CDR3 sequence: CASKGLAGRNYNEQFF. The CDR3 coding sequence is TGTGCCAGCAAGGGACTAGCGGGACGGAACTACAATGAGCAGTTCTTC.

J is TRBJ2-7 and V is TRBV11-3; D unresolved. The length of the CDR3 is 13 residues. Trimming left V 5 bases short and J 5 bases short, with 13 bases between. CDR1 is SGHNT and CDR2 is YENEEA in the germline V gene. CDR3 DNA: TGTGCCAGCAGCCCCCGACTTGGGGACGAGCAGTACTTC. This translates into CASSPRLGDEQYF.

J is TRBJ1-2 and V is TRBV13; D is unclear. V lost 2 bases and J 2 bases, leaving 12 bases between the germline ends. The CDR3 is 15 residues long. Germline CDR1 PRHDT, CDR2 FYEKMQ (reference sequence). The CDR3 protein is CASSLNPQGNYGYTF. The DNA for the CDR3 is TGTGCCAGCAGCTTAAACCCCCAAGGCAACTATGGCTACACCTTC.

Turning to this clone: A much larger clone differs from this one at a single base, so this may be a read error. Different DNA sequences within this sample yield the same CDR3. The rearrangement links TRBV7-2 to TRBJ1-6; D remains ambiguous. CDR1 and CDR2 from the germline V gene are SGHTA and FQGNSA. CDR3 size: 14 residues. V lost 1 base, J lost 9 bases, and 10 bases lay in between. For the CDR3, the DNA is TGTGCCAGCAGCTTAGTGGGAGCTGGTTCACCCCTCCACTTT. This codes for CASSLVGAGSPLHF.

This chain uses TRBV9 with TRBJ2-1; a possible D gene is TRBD1 (6 bases). Germline V gives CDR1 SGDLS, CDR2 YYNGEE. V was shortened by 4 bases and J by 3 bases, with 8 bases between the two germline ends. The CDR3 contains 13 residues. CDR3 sequence: CASSPDSYNEQFF. The CDR3 nucleotides read TGTGCCAGCAGCCCGGACAGCTACAATGAGCAGTTCTTC.

The chain is built from TRBV6-4 and TRBJ2-2, with TRBD2 as a possible D gene (7 bases). The CDR3 loop spans 16 amino acids. Germline CDR1 is MRHNA and CDR2 is SNTAGT. Trimming cost V 3 bases and J 4 bases, with 15 bases left between them. The CDR3 nucleotides are TGTGCCAGCAGTGAGTTCGGCGGGGGCCTCACCGGGGAGCTGTTTTTT. It is translated as CASSEFGGGLTGELFF.

The chain uses TRBV10-3 and TRBJ2-1; D possibly uses TRBD1 or TRBD2 (5 bases each). Between the trimmed V and J ends, which lost 8 bases and 7 bases, there was a span of 15 bases. This CDR3 has 13 amino acids. Germline V CDR1 and CDR2: ENHRY, SYGVKD. CDR3 bases: TGTGCCATCGGGATAGTGGGGGTGAATGAGCAGTTCTTC. Its protein is CAIGIVGVNEQFF.

The gene calls are TRBV19 and TRBJ1-1; 10 nucleotides agree with TRBD1. V shed 4 bases and J 5 bases; nucleotides not matched to a gene: 1. Germline V gene sequence: CDR1 LNHDA, CDR2 SQIVND (reference sequence). The CDR3 has 13 residues. The CDR3 region is CASSTGQGTEAFF. CDR3 coding DNA: TGTGCCAGTAGTACGGGACAGGGGACTGAAGCTTTCTTT. Variable domain in full (rest from reference TRBV19 and TRBJ1-1): DGGITQSPKYLFRKEGQNVTLSCEQNLNHDAMYWYRQDPGQGLRLIYYSQIVNDFQKGDIAEGYSVSREKKESFPLTVTSAQKNPTAFYLCASSTGQGTEAFFGQGTRLTVV.

This clone was counted once. The J gene is TRBJ2-2, the V gene TRBV27; 9 nucleotides line up with TRBD2. Germline V CDR1 and CDR2: MNHEY, SMNVEV (reference sequence). The CDR3 has 15 residues. V was clipped by 6 bases and J by 4 bases; unmatched bases: 6. CDR3 sequence reads: CASRTIAGATGELFF. CDR3 nucleotides: TGTGCCAGCAGGACCATAGCGGGAGCCACCGGGGAGCTGTTTTTT.